The clone carrying this T cell receptor beta chain came up a few times. Germline V gene sequence: CDR1 SGHTA, CDR2 FQGNSA. The V end lost 3 bases, the J end lost 3 bases, and 12 bases lay between the germline ends. The CDR3 is made up of 15 amino acids. The protocol was immunoSEQ multiplex PCR, while the TCRdb copy is restricted to in-frame clones and leaves out a portion. The sample shows 67,000 or so clones, roughly nine tenths of them seen only once. The data stem from a study of OX40 agonist ivuxolimab in advanced cancers. This sequence originates from an adult with an advanced solid tumor such as melanoma, head and neck, liver or kidney cancer. This chain links TRBV7-2 with TRBJ2-1, with D tentatively TRBD2 (6 bases). Sequenced here: CD4+ or CD8+ T cells sorted from blood, sampled in a trial of the OX40 agonist ivuxolimab. The CDR3 spells CASSFSADYYNEQFF. The CDR3 nucleotides are TGTGCCAGCAGCTTCTCGGCGGACTACTACAATGAGCAGTTCTTC.